What follows are 29 T cell receptor beta chains derived from one specimen sequenced in a study of type 1 and type 2 diabetes patients. Amplification started from genomic DNA. Multiplex PCR with 30 forward and 13 reverse primers amplified the TCR beta CDR3. TCRdb recomputed calls from the multiplex PCR reads with MiXCR, one row per CDR3 protein. The top ten hold 12% to 15% of the sample, which has about 270,000 distinct CDR3 sequences, over 45% seen once. Sequenced sample: peripheral blood mononuclear cells (PBMCs). The receptor source for this set is a man in his late teens or twenties with type 2 diabetes.

The rearrangement uses TRBV6-5 and TRBJ1-1; D is uncertain. Germline loops: CDR1 MNHEY, CDR2 SVGAGI. Trimming cost V 8 bases and J 4 bases, with 5 bases left between them. The CDR3 extends over 10 amino acids. CDR3 sequence (DNA): TGTGCCAGCGGCCCCACTGAAGCTTTCTTT. Encoded protein: CASGPTEAFF.

This clonotype appeared once. This chain's CDR3 is CASSPHNQGVSPLHF. The CDR3 nucleotides are TGTGCCAGCAGCCCCCATAACCAGGGTGTTTCACCCCTCCACTTT. The genes are TRBV7-8 and TRBJ1-6, with D tentatively TRBD1 (5 bases). The V end lost 5 bases, the J end lost 9 bases, and 17 bases lay between the germline ends. Looked up from germline, CDR1 is SGHVS and CDR2 is FQNEAQ. This CDR3 has 15 amino acids. Combining the CDR3 with reference TRBV7-8 and TRBJ1-6 gives the whole variable domain GAGVSQSPRYKVAKRGQDVALRCDPISGHVSLFWYQQALGQGPEFLTYFQNEAQLDKSGLPSDRFFAERPEGSVSTLKIQRTQQEDSAVYLCASSPHNQGVSPLHFGNGTRLTVT.

Only a few counts were recorded for this clonotype. The CDR3 DNA sequence: TGTGCCAGCAGATATCATCCGGGACAGCAACTCACAGATACGCAGTATTTT. This gives the protein CASRYHPGQQLTDTQYF. This chain joins TRBV7-2 and TRBJ2-3; 7 bases agree with TRBD1. Germline V gene data show CDR1 as SGHTA and CDR2 as FQGNSA. Trimming at V came to 6 bases and at J to 2 bases, leaving 14 bases not matched to a gene. The CDR3 spans 17 residues.

The chain has TRBV6-1 and TRBJ2-5; D gene ambiguous. The germline V gene encodes CDR1 MNHNS and CDR2 SASEGT. The germline V and J ends were trimmed by 6 bases and 5 bases, with 19 bases remaining between them. The CDR3 contains 15 residues. CDR3 nucleotide sequence: TGTGCCAGCAGCCTTGACCGGACCTCTCGGGAGACCCAGTACTTC. Protein: CASSLDRTSRETQYF.

Many counts were recorded for this clonotype. The V gene is TRBV10-3, the J gene TRBJ1-2, with D possibly TRBD1 on 6 matching bases. Germline V gene lookup returns CDR1 ENHRY and CDR2 SYGVKD. Trimming removed 4 bases from V and 4 bases from J, with 13 bases in between. CDR3 size: 14 residues. CDR3 coding DNA: TGTGCCATCAGTGGGACAGACAAATCCTATGGCTACACCTTC. As protein: CAISGTDKSYGYTF.

A few counts support this clonotype. The chain recombines TRBV5-1 with TRBJ2-7, with D tentatively TRBD1 or TRBD2 (5 bases each). The ends were cut back, 2 bases at V and 4 bases at J, with 22 bases in the middle. The CDR3 sequence is 17 residues long. CDR1 and CDR2 from the germline V gene are SGHRS and YFSETQ. The CDR3 sequence is CASSLVTGVGDQYEQYF. The CDR3 DNA sequence: TGCGCCAGCAGCTTAGTAACAGGCGTCGGGGACCAATACGAGCAGTACTTC.

This clonotype was seen a handful of times. At one end, the junction sequence differs from germline, possibly due to a read error. This chain joins TRBV7-8 and TRBJ1-2; D unclear. Germline CDR1 is SGHVS and CDR2 is FQNEAQ. The CDR3 extends over 13 amino acids. The CDR3 region is CASRLDGDYGYTF. DNA of the CDR3: TGTGCCAGCAGATTAGACGGGGACTATGGCTACACCTTC.

The J gene is TRBJ1-2, the V gene TRBV7-2; 10 bases align to TRBD1. This CDR3 has 15 residues. The trim removed 3 bases at V and 4 bases at J, leaving 5 bases unmatched. Germline V gene data show CDR1 as SGHTA and CDR2 as FQGNSA. The CDR3 is CASSLGQGISYGYTF. CDR3 nucleotides: TGTGCCAGCAGCTTGGGACAGGGGATAAGCTATGGCTACACCTTC.

This clonotype was counted at least ten times. The chain uses TRBV7-8 and TRBJ2-1, with D possibly called TRBD1 or TRBD2 (6 bases each). The V and J ends lost 5 bases and 1 base respectively, with 18 bases between them. Germline V gives CDR1 SGHVS, CDR2 FQNEAQ. The CDR3 sequence is 17 residues long. This CDR3 reads CASSHLPRGASYNEQFF. CDR3 nucleotide sequence: TGTGCCAGCAGCCACCTACCGAGGGGGGCGTCCTACAATGAGCAGTTCTTC.

The J gene is TRBJ1-1, the V gene TRBV25-1, with D possibly TRBD1 on 6 matching bases. The germline V gene has CDR1 MGHDK and CDR2 SYGVNS. Trimming pared 1 base from V and 6 bases from J, leaving 18 bases between. The CDR3 is 16 amino acids. CDR3 residues: CASSESRGRGGAEAFF. CDR3 DNA sequence: TGTGCCAGCAGTGAATCCCGGGGGAGAGGGGGGGCTGAAGCTTTCTTT.

The table lists this clonotype with a few counts. This clone may be a read error of a much larger clone one base away. The chain links TRBV10-1 to TRBJ1-1; D is unresolved. The germline gives CDR1 WNHNN, CDR2 SYGVQD (reference sequence). V was trimmed by 8 bases and J by 6 bases, leaving 28 bases between them. CDR3 length equals 17 residues. The CDR3 region is CASEWTTGHNAFSEAFF. CDR3 in DNA: TGCGCCAGCGAATGGACGACGGGCCACAATGCCTTTTCTGAAGCTTTCTTT.

This sequence joins TRBV10-1 and TRBJ2-3; D call uncertain. The germline gives CDR1 WNHNN, CDR2 SYGVQD (reference sequence). Trimming took off 7 bases at V and 5 bases at J, with 19 bases between the two ends. CDR3 length: 15 residues. The CDR3 region has the DNA TGCGCCAGCAAAAACCTCGAACGTGCAGGAGATACGCAGTATTTT. Its translation: CASKNLERAGDTQYF.

The chain recombines TRBV24-1 with TRBJ2-3; maybe TRBD2 (5 bases). This CDR3 has 12 residues. CDR1 is KGHDR, CDR2 SFDVKD, per germline. V was clipped by 9 bases and J by 4 bases, with 10 bases between them. CDR3 sequence (DNA): TGTGCCACCGAGGGCAACGCAGATACGCAGTATTTT. It specifies CATEGNADTQYF.

The chain combines TRBV2 with TRBJ2-3, with TRBD1 identical over 10 bases. This CDR3 spans 15 amino acids. Trimming removed 7 bases from V and 4 bases from J; junction bases left unmatched: 8. Germline loops: CDR1 SNHLY, CDR2 FYNNEI. In nucleotides, the CDR3 is TGTGCCAGCACAAGACAGGGGGCTATCGCAGATACGCAGTATTTT. Encoded protein: CASTRQGAIADTQYF.

The gene calls are TRBV20-1 and TRBJ1-1, with TRBD1 as a possible D gene (5 bases). V lost 2 bases to trimming and J lost 3 bases, with 13 bases between them. CDR1 is DFQATT, CDR2 SNEGSKA, per germline (reference sequence). The CDR3 covers 14 residues. DNA of the CDR3: TGCAGTGCTAGAAGAGGGGCGAGGGACACTGAAGCTTTCTTT. It codes for CSARRGARDTEAFF.

V and J are TRBV6-5 and TRBJ2-7; D not certain. The germline V and J ends were trimmed by 4 bases and 3 bases, with 10 bases remaining between them. CDR3 size: 13 residues. Per germline, CDR1 MNHEY and CDR2 SVGAGI. The CDR3 region has the DNA TGTGCCAGCAGTTGGGCCCCAGGCTACGAGCAGTACTTC. Protein sequence: CASSWAPGYEQYF.

Here the CDR3 reads CASTRDSTYNEQFF. Here the CDR3 DNA reads TGTGCCAGCACACGGGACTCGACTTACAATGAGCAGTTCTTC. This chain joins TRBV6-5 and TRBJ2-1; D may be TRBD2 (6 bases). The CDR3 length is 14 residues. CDR1 is MNHEY, CDR2 SVGAGI, per germline. V lost 7 bases, J lost 4 bases, and 14 bases lay in between.

V and J are TRBV2 and TRBJ1-5, with D unresolved. Germline CDR1 is SNHLY and CDR2 is FYNNEI. The CDR3 totals 13 residues. V was trimmed by 2 bases and J by 4 bases, leaving 6 bases between them. Here the CDR3 DNA reads TGTGCCAGCAGTGAACGACTAAATCAGCCCCAGCATTTT. The encoded protein is CASSERLNQPQHF.

For this clonotype: Without the conserved terminal phenylalanine or tryptophan, this CDR3 likely stems from a read error. V and J are TRBV30 and TRBJ1-6; D not certain. The CDR3 consists of 13 residues. Trimming pared 3 bases from V and 4 bases from J, leaving 7 bases between. The germline V gene has CDR1 GTSNPN and CDR2 SVGIG (reference sequence). The CDR3 region is CAWSKMYNSPLHL. CDR3 bases: TGTGCCTGGAGCAAAATGTATAATTCACCCCTCCACCTT.

The chain carries TRBV27 and TRBJ2-7, with D possibly being TRBD2 (7 bases). Trimming removed 9 bases at V and 4 bases at J, with 22 bases between. Germline loops: CDR1 MNHEY, CDR2 SMNVEV (reference sequence). The length of the CDR3 is 15 residues. The CDR3 DNA follows: TGTGCCAGTGGAACCCTAGGGGGGGCTCTATACGAGCAGTACTTC. It yields the protein CASGTLGGALYEQYF.

This clonotype appeared once. The rearrangement joins TRBV19 to TRBJ1-5; D call uncertain. V lost 4 bases, J lost 5 bases, and 9 bases lay in between. CDR3 size: 13 residues. Germline CDR1 and CDR2: LNHDA and SQIVND (reference sequence). Here the CDR3 DNA reads TGTGCCAGTAGTAGCGTCCTCTATCAGCCCCAGCATTTT. Protein product: CASSSVLYQPQHF.

This sequence joins TRBV7-9 and TRBJ2-1; no clear D gene. V was cut by 1 base and J by 5 bases, with 9 bases left in between. Germline-derived CDR1 and CDR2 are SEHNR and FQNEAQ (reference sequence). The CDR3 length is 14 residues. CDR3 region: CASSLGLLDNEQFF. CDR3 nucleotides: TGTGCCAGCAGCTTAGGTCTTCTAGACAATGAGCAGTTCTTC.

This clonotype was counted many times. The chain joins TRBV7-2 to TRBJ1-1; D may be TRBD1 (6 bases). The CDR3 loop spans 15 amino acids. Trimming stripped 5 bases from V and 5 bases from J, with 18 bases between. Germline V gives CDR1 SGHTA, CDR2 FQGNSA. The CDR3 is CASSPGVSSWTEAFF. CDR3 in DNA: TGTGCCAGCAGCCCAGGGGTGTCGTCGTGGACTGAAGCTTTCTTT. Combining the CDR3 with reference TRBV7-2 and TRBJ1-1 gives the whole variable domain GAGVSQSPSNKVTEKGKDVELRCDPISGHTALYWYRQSLGQGLEFLIYFQGNSAPDKSGLPSDRFSAERTGGSVSTLTIQRTQQEDSAVYLCASSPGVSSWTEAFFGQGTRLTVV.

This chain uses TRBV7-9 with TRBJ2-1; 12 bases line up with TRBD1. CDR3 length: 17 amino acids. Germline-derived CDR1 and CDR2 are SEHNR and FQNEAQ (reference sequence). V gave up 3 bases and J gave up 8 bases; unmatched junction bases: 11. The CDR3 protein is CASSLFGTGGAFDEQFF. The CDR3 DNA follows: TGTGCCAGCAGCTTGTTTGGGACAGGGGGCGCATTCGATGAGCAGTTCTTC.

The table lists this clonotype with many counts. The rearrangement joins TRBV15 to TRBJ1-1; D is uncertain. Germline V gene sequence: CDR1 LNHNV, CDR2 YYDKDF (reference sequence). V lost 2 bases and J 3 bases, leaving 4 bases between the germline ends. The length of the CDR3 is 12 residues. As DNA, the CDR3 is TGTGCCACCAGCAGACTGGACACTGAAGCTTTCTTT. This codes for CATSRLDTEAFF.

The CDR3 coding sequence is TGTGCCAGCAGTTTGGGTATTTCCTACGAGCAGTACTTC. Amino acid sequence: CASSLGISYEQYF. The chain joins TRBV27 to TRBJ2-7; no firm D call. In germline, CDR1 is MNHEY, CDR2 SMNVEV (reference sequence). V lost 3 bases, J lost 1 base, and 7 bases lay in between. This CDR3 region has 13 residues.

The chain combines TRBV7-2 with TRBJ1-2; D gene uncertain. This CDR3 has 13 residues. Germline V lookup: CDR1 SGHTA, CDR2 FQGNSA. The ends were cut back, 5 bases at V and 0 bases at J, with 7 bases in the middle. The CDR3 bases are TGTGCCAGCAGCCACCTAACTAACTATGGCTACACCTTC. Its protein is CASSHLTNYGYTF.

V is TRBV20-1 and J is TRBJ2-1; TRBD2 agrees at 15 bases. Looked up from germline, CDR1 is DFQATT and CDR2 is SNEGSKA (reference sequence). With V trimmed by 3 bases and J by 0 bases, 9 bases remained unmatched. The CDR3 is made up of 19 amino acids. The CDR3 DNA follows: TGCAGTGCTAGGGGCTTTGGACTAGCGGGAGGGCCCTCCTACAATGAGCAGTTCTTC. Translation: CSARGFGLAGGPSYNEQFF.

The V call is TRBV10-2, the J call TRBJ1-2, with D hard to call. The germline V gene encodes CDR1 WSHSY and CDR2 SAAADI. The CDR3 spans 13 residues. Trimming shortened V by 6 bases and J by 6 bases, and 14 bases separated the two germline ends. The CDR3 DNA reads TGCGCCAGCAGCCTAGTCAAGGGTGATGGCTACACCTTC. Amino acids: CASSLVKGDGYTF.